This is a list of T cell receptor beta chains from one sample in a study of long-term antiretroviral therapy in people with HIV. Repertoires were generated with immunoSEQ multiplex PCR, while TCRdb's copy carries only in-frame clones and drops some. The sample lists over 30,000 clones, 97% occurring once. This material consisted of unsorted PBMCs, taken 7.6 years after starting antiretroviral therapy. These receptors were collected from a man younger than 45 with HIV. Both conserved end residues are part of each CDR3. The order of the fields is D gene, clone size, J gene, V gene, CDR3 protein, CDR3 DNA. The D gene is left open where the match is weak. For some rows the clone size is stated as once, few or many, or as a class when expanded; others skip it.

D gene: .
clone size: .
J gene: TRBJ2-2
V gene: TRBV29-1
CDR3 protein: CSVGQRTGELFF
CDR3 DNA: TGCAGCGTTGGACAGCGCACCGGGGAGCTGTTTTTT

D gene: TRBD2
clone size: .
J gene: TRBJ2-3
V gene: TRBV4-2
CDR3 protein: CASSQGLAGGISDTQYF
CDR3 DNA: TGTGCCAGCAGCCAAGGACTAGCGGGGGGAATCTCAGATACGCAGTATTTT

D gene: .
clone size: .
J gene: TRBJ2-5
V gene: TRBV11-1
CDR3 protein: CASSLVSETQYF
CDR3 DNA: TGTGCCAGCAGCTTAGTTTCGGAGACCCAGTACTTC

D gene: .
clone size: .
J gene: TRBJ1-6
V gene: TRBV6-1
CDR3 protein: CASRSELGSPLHF
CDR3 DNA: TGTGCCAGCAGAAGTGAGTTAGGATCACCCCTCCACTTT

D gene: .
clone size: .
J gene: TRBJ2-7
V gene: TRBV10-3
CDR3 protein: CAISDGYSYEQYF
CDR3 DNA: TGTGCCATCAGTGACGGCTACTCCTACGAGCAGTACTTC

D gene: .
clone size: .
J gene: TRBJ2-2
V gene: TRBV6-5
CDR3 protein: CASTESGWGTGELFF
CDR3 DNA: TGTGCCAGCACGGAGAGCGGGTGGGGGACCGGGGAGCTGTTTTTT

D gene: TRBD1
clone size: .
J gene: TRBJ1-2
V gene: TRBV5-1
CDR3 protein: CASSSLGGTAVEKGYGYTF
CDR3 DNA: TGCGCCAGCAGCTCCTTGGGGGGGACAGCGGTCGAGAAGGGCTATGGCTACACCTTC

D gene: TRBD2
clone size: .
J gene: TRBJ2-7
V gene: TRBV4-2
CDR3 protein: CASSQTPSGSFDEQYF
CDR3 DNA: TGTGCCAGCAGCCAGACCCCTAGCGGGAGCTTCGACGAGCAGTACTTC

D gene: .
clone size: once
J gene: TRBJ1-1
V gene: TRBV18
CDR3 protein: CASSRDSISTEAFF
CDR3 DNA: TGTGCCAGCTCACGCGACAGCATTAGCACTGAAGCTTTCTTT

D gene: .
clone size: .
J gene: TRBJ2-2
V gene: TRBV10-3
CDR3 protein: CAISEGGYGELFF
CDR3 DNA: TGTGCCATCAGCGAGGGGGGGTACGGGGAGCTGTTTTTT

D gene: .
clone size: .
J gene: TRBJ2-2
V gene: TRBV7-6
CDR3 protein: CASSLTPGPGELFF
CDR3 DNA: TGTGCCAGCAGCTTAACTCCAGGGCCCGGGGAGCTGTTTTTT

D gene: .
clone size: .
J gene: TRBJ2-2
V gene: TRBV4-3
CDR3 protein: CASSQVSGPGELFF
CDR3 DNA: TGCGCCAGCAGCCAAGTTTCGGGACCGGGGGAGCTGTTTTTT

D gene: .
clone size: once
J gene: TRBJ2-7
V gene: TRBV27
CDR3 protein: CASSHLPSLAGSYEQYF
CDR3 DNA: TGTGCCAGCAGTCACCTCCCCTCCCTCGCAGGCTCCTACGAGCAGTACTTC

D gene: TRBD1
clone size: .
J gene: TRBJ2-7
V gene: TRBV9
CDR3 protein: CASSLGQAAYEQYF
CDR3 DNA: TGTGCCAGCAGCCTTGGACAGGCCGCCTACGAGCAGTACTTC

D gene: TRBD2
clone size: .
J gene: TRBJ2-3
V gene: TRBV2
CDR3 protein: CASSGLAGVVGSRNTQYF
CDR3 DNA: TGTGCCAGCAGCGGACTAGCGGGAGTGGTTGGGTCCCGCAATACGCAGTATTTT

D gene: TRBD1
clone size: .
J gene: TRBJ1-2
V gene: TRBV4-1
CDR3 protein: CASSHTGTGDGYTF
CDR3 DNA: TGCGCCAGCAGCCACACCGGGACAGGGGACGGCTACACCTTC

D gene: .
clone size: .
J gene: TRBJ2-6
V gene: TRBV30
CDR3 protein: CASIPSSGANVLTF
CDR3 DNA: TGTGCCTCCATCCCGAGCTCTGGGGCCAACGTCCTGACTTTC

D gene: TRBD1
clone size: .
J gene: TRBJ1-1
V gene: TRBV7-8
CDR3 protein: CASSVRDRGEYSVRAEAFF
CDR3 DNA: TGTGCCAGCAGCGTACGGGACAGAGGTGAATACTCGGTCAGGGCTGAAGCTTTCTTT

D gene: .
clone size: .
J gene: TRBJ2-1
V gene: TRBV13
CDR3 protein: CASSRAGRSYNEQFF
CDR3 DNA: TGTGCCAGCAGTAGGGCCGGGAGATCCTACAATGAGCAGTTCTTC

D gene: .
clone size: few
J gene: TRBJ2-1
V gene: TRBV29-1
CDR3 protein: CSVATGHEQFF
CDR3 DNA: TGCAGCGTTGCAACGGGTCATGAGCAGTTCTTC

D gene: .
clone size: .
J gene: TRBJ2-6
V gene: TRBV7-2
CDR3 protein: CASSQRASDTSSGANVLTF
CDR3 DNA: TGTGCCAGCAGCCAAAGGGCATCGGATACGAGCTCTGGGGCCAACGTCCTGACTTTC

D gene: .
clone size: .
J gene: TRBJ1-1
V gene: TRBV6-5
CDR3 protein: CASSYRGRRLAEAFF
CDR3 DNA: TGTGCCAGCAGTTACAGGGGTAGGAGACTTGCTGAAGCTTTCTTT

D gene: .
clone size: .
J gene: TRBJ1-3
V gene: TRBV7-8
CDR3 protein: CASRGGGGNTIYF
CDR3 DNA: TGTGCCAGCAGAGGGGGGGGTGGAAACACCATATATTTT

D gene: .
clone size: .
J gene: TRBJ1-1
V gene: TRBV19
CDR3 protein: CASSISMNTEAFF
CDR3 DNA: TGTGCCAGTAGTATAAGTATGAACACTGAAGCTTTCTTT

D gene: .
clone size: .
J gene: TRBJ1-4
V gene: TRBV4-1
CDR3 protein: CASSFGPQKKLFF
CDR3 DNA: TGCGCCAGCAGCTTCGGACCGCAGAAAAAACTGTTTTTT

D gene: .
clone size: once
J gene: TRBJ2-1
V gene: TRBV7-9
CDR3 protein: CASTPKLVPYNEQFF
CDR3 DNA: TGTGCCAGCACCCCCAAATTAGTGCCTTACAATGAGCAGTTCTTC

D gene: .
clone size: .
J gene: TRBJ1-3
V gene: TRBV9
CDR3 protein: CPPAHRKRNTIYF
CDR3 DNA: TGTCCACCAGCACACAGAAAGAGAAACACCATATATTTT

D gene: .
clone size: .
J gene: TRBJ2-1
V gene: TRBV5-6
CDR3 protein: CASSLYRHYNEQFF
CDR3 DNA: TGTGCCAGCAGCTTGTATAGGCACTACAATGAGCAGTTCTTC

D gene: .
clone size: few
J gene: TRBJ2-7
V gene: TRBV2
CDR3 protein: CASSVSDYEQYF
CDR3 DNA: TGTGCCAGCAGTGTATCAGACTACGAGCAGTACTTC

D gene: .
clone size: .
J gene: TRBJ1-1
V gene: TRBV30
CDR3 protein: CAWSVEENTEAFF
CDR3 DNA: TGTGCCTGGAGTGTAGAAGAGAACACTGAAGCTTTCTTT

D gene: .
clone size: .
J gene: TRBJ2-7
V gene: TRBV13
CDR3 protein: CASSPGGLYEQYF
CDR3 DNA: TGTGCCAGCAGTCCCGGGGGCCTCTACGAGCAGTACTTC

D gene: TRBD2
clone size: .
J gene: TRBJ2-5
V gene: TRBV6-1
CDR3 protein: CASMSLAGAEETQYF
CDR3 DNA: TGTGCCAGCATGTCACTAGCGGGGGCTGAAGAGACCCAGTACTTC

D gene: .
clone size: .
J gene: TRBJ2-2
V gene: TRBV5-1
CDR3 protein: CASSLDGAGGELFF
CDR3 DNA: TGCGCCAGCAGCTTGGATGGGGCCGGCGGGGAGCTGTTTTTT

D gene: .
clone size: .
J gene: TRBJ1-4
V gene: TRBV7-2
CDR3 protein: CASSRWGRGATNEKLFF
CDR3 DNA: TGTGCCAGCAGCCGTTGGGGAAGAGGAGCAACTAATGAAAAACTGTTTTTT